This T cell receptor (beta chain) was observed in a study of tumor-infiltrating lymphocytes in primary liver carcinoma. V dropped 6 bases and J dropped 5; count of bases not matched to a gene: 10. CDR1 is WNHNN and CDR2 is SYGVQD in the germline V gene (reference sequence). The CDR3 has 14 amino acids. Co-extraction of RNA and DNA was performed on about 20-32 mg of unsorted bulk tissue. Collection of samples drew on five separate regions of each tumor. TCR beta cDNA was reverse-transcribed from 450 to 500 ng of total RNA. The reaction used a constant-region primer and ProtoScript II reverse transcriptase. Construction of TCR beta libraries relied on three successive nested multiplex PCR rounds employing slightly modified ARM-PCR. Two initial PCR rounds of roughly 10 cycles each paired TRBV1-TRBV30 forward primers with a C-beta reverse primer. One entry per CDR3 protein results from TCRdb running MiXCR on the multiplex PCR reads. The sample shows some 50,000 distinct CDR3 sequences, 65% to 80% of them seen only once.

Study outcomes and limitations: Relative to blood, tumors carried a significantly larger fraction of the repertoire in their top 250 clones (p = 0.039).

This clonotype showed up many times. What it binds is unknown. The source of this sequence is a man aged 35 to 55 with primary liver carcinoma and hepatitis B virus infection. Sequenced sample: liver tumor tissue from sampling region 5. Subset given: tumor region T5, tumor centre. The chain couples TRBV10-1 to TRBJ2-7; 7 bases agree with TRBD2. The CDR3 region has the DNA TGCGCCAGCAGCCGGGAAGCGGGGATTAACGAGCAGTACTTC. It translates to CASSREAGINEQYF.